The 17 T cell receptor beta chains presented below share a single source sample, sequenced in a study of blood T cell repertoires in COVID-19. Assay: immunoSEQ multiplex PCR; the TCRdb copy retains only in-frame clones and omits some. The table lists some 260,000 clones, around 90% of them singletons. The sample taken for sequencing was PBMCs or T cells enriched from blood (not recorded which). All receptors derive from a woman aged 25-40 years with acute COVID-19.

V usage is TRBV18 and J usage is TRBJ2-3; a weak D match, TRBD2 (5 bases). This CDR3 contains 15 residues. CDR1 and CDR2 (germline): KGHSH, LQKENI. The V end lost 3 bases, the J end lost 4 bases, and 14 bases lay between the germline ends. CDR3 protein: CASSPLRGPPDTQYF. CDR3 coding DNA: TGTGCCAGCTCACCGCTGAGAGGGCCCCCAGATACGCAGTATTTT.

The chain couples TRBV5-8 to TRBJ1-5, with D possibly matching TRBD1 (5 bases). The CDR3 has 18 amino acids. Trimming pared 0 bases from V and 6 bases from J, leaving 22 bases between. Looked up from germline, CDR1 is SGHTS and CDR2 is YDEGEE. The CDR3 nucleotides read TGTGCCAGCAGCTTGGGGACCAGGGTTAGGGTCGGTGGTCAGCCCCAGCATTTT. Amino acid sequence: CASSLGTRVRVGGQPQHF.

This chain uses TRBV5-1 with TRBJ2-1; D may be TRBD1 (6 bases). Germline V gives CDR1 SGHRS, CDR2 YFSETQ. V lost 4 bases and J lost 4, with 18 bases in between. The CDR3 has 16 residues. Written as DNA, the CDR3 is TGCGCCAGCAGCAGGGACACCGCCACCACTTACAATGAGCAGTTCTTC. Its translation is CASSRDTATTYNEQFF.

The rearrangement joins TRBV10-1 to TRBJ1-1, with no clear D. Germline lookup yields CDR1 WNHNN and CDR2 SYGVQD (reference sequence). Trimming took off 0 bases at V and 2 bases at J, with 7 bases between the two ends. The CDR3 consists of 14 residues. DNA for the CDR3: TGCGCCAGCAGTGAGTCTGCGGGCAACACTGAAGCTTTCTTT. Amino acid sequence: CASSESAGNTEAFF.

The V gene is TRBV27, the J gene TRBJ1-2; D call uncertain. The CDR3 runs 14 residues. The ends were cut back, 6 bases at V and 4 bases at J, with 15 bases in the middle. The germline V gene encodes CDR1 MNHEY and CDR2 SMNVEV (reference sequence). CDR3: CASSPTRGGYGYTF. The CDR3 coding sequence is TGTGCCAGCAGCCCCACCCGGGGAGGCTATGGCTACACCTTC.

V usage is TRBV30 and J usage is TRBJ2-2, with TRBD2 as a possible D gene (7 bases). The V gene's germline CDR1 is GTSNPN and CDR2 SVGIG (reference sequence). CDR3 length equals 20 residues. V was trimmed by 0 bases and J by 1 base, leaving 24 bases between them. The CDR3 bases are TGTGCCTGGAGTGTAGTACAGATGGGGGGGCTAGGAGTGAACACCGGGGAGCTGTTTTTT. Translated, it gives CAWSVVQMGGLGVNTGELFF.

The chain recombines TRBV6-2 or TRBV6-3 with TRBJ2-7; 8 bases map to TRBD1. This CDR3 has 14 amino acids. Germline-derived CDR1 and CDR2 are MNHEY and SVGEGT. The J segment lost 5 bases and the V segment lost 5 bases, leaving 8 bases of the junction unmatched. The CDR3, as DNA: TGTGCCAGCAGTCAAGTGACAGGGGACCACGAGCAGTACTTC. It encodes CASSQVTGDHEQYF.

The chain's CDR3 is CASSRGRGSPLHF. CDR3 bases: TGTGCCAGCAGTAGGGGGCGCGGGTCACCCCTCCACTTT. The rearrangement uses TRBV6-5 and TRBJ1-6; 7 bases fit TRBD1. The germline CDR1 and CDR2 sequences are MNHEY and SVGAGI. V was clipped by 5 bases and J by 10 bases; unmatched bases: 5. The CDR3 loop spans 13 amino acids.

The chain recombines TRBV4-2 with TRBJ2-7; TRBD2 might be the D (7 bases). The CDR3 runs to 15 residues. CDR1 and CDR2 (germline): LGHNA, YNFKEQ. Between the trimmed V and J ends, which lost 0 bases and 3 bases, there was a span of 12 bases. Here the CDR3 reads CASSQDWEGVYEQYF. CDR3 bases: TGTGCCAGCAGCCAAGATTGGGAGGGGGTCTACGAGCAGTACTTC.

The rearrangement uses TRBV7-3 and TRBJ2-1; D uncertain. V was cut by 5 bases and J by 0 bases, with 11 bases left in between. This CDR3 has 15 residues. Germline CDR1 SGHTA, CDR2 FQGTGA. CDR3 in DNA: TGTGCCAGCAGCCGGAGCCCTAGCTCCTACAATGAGCAGTTCTTC. This codes for CASSRSPSSYNEQFF.

The chain is built from TRBV7-9 and TRBJ1-2; 7 bases are shared with TRBD1. Germline CDR1 SEHNR, CDR2 FQNEAQ (reference sequence). Germline trimming cut 5 bases from V and 0 bases from J; bases unmatched to any gene: 3. The CDR3 spans 14 residues. CDR3 in amino acids: CASSRGQANYGYTF. The CDR3 nucleotides read TGTGCCAGCAGCCGAGGACAGGCTAACTATGGCTACACCTTC.

V gene TRBV29-1 combines with J gene TRBJ2-7; 11 nucleotides agree with TRBD1. The CDR3 is made up of 13 amino acids. CDR1 is SQVTM and CDR2 is ANQGSEA in the germline V gene. V was clipped by 7 bases and J by 3 bases; unmatched bases: 5. The CDR3 coding sequence is TGCAGCGCCTCGGACAGGGGGCTCTACGAGCAGTACTTC. Protein product: CSASDRGLYEQYF.

The rearrangement joins TRBV5-6 to TRBJ2-7; D uncertain. The CDR3 spans 12 residues. The V end was cut by 3 bases, the J end by 4 bases, with 8 bases between. Germline CDR1 reads SGHDT; CDR2 reads YYEEEE. Written as DNA, the CDR3 is TGTGCCAGCAGCTCCCCCCCGTACGAGCAGTACTTC. Its translation is CASSSPPYEQYF. The whole variable domain, filled in from reference TRBV5-6 and TRBJ2-7, reads DAGVTQSPTHLIKTRGQQVTLRCSPKSGHDTVSWYQQALGQGPQFIFQYYEEEERQRGNFPDRFSGHQFPNYSSELNVNALLLGDSALYLCASSSPPYEQYFGPGTRLTVT.

The chain carries TRBV2 and TRBJ1-2, with D possibly being TRBD1 (5 bases). Germline V gives CDR1 SNHLY, CDR2 FYNNEI. The CDR3 sequence is 15 residues long. The V gene lost 7 bases and the J gene lost 6 bases, with 21 bases spanning the gap. CDR3 in DNA: TGTGCCAGCAATAGACGTTCCCAGGGCATTAATGGCTACACCTTC. Protein sequence: CASNRRSQGINGYTF.

This clone has only a few counts. The chain has TRBV2 and TRBJ2-7, with 12 bases lining up with TRBD1. Germline values: CDR1 SNHLY, CDR2 FYNNEI. This CDR3 has 15 residues. The V and J ends lost 5 bases and 7 bases, in that order; junction bases with no gene match: 9. The CDR3 reads CASSTPGQGAGEQYF. DNA of the CDR3: TGTGCCAGCAGTACACCGGGACAGGGGGCTGGTGAGCAGTACTTC.

The chain couples TRBV19 to TRBJ2-5; maybe TRBD1 (5 bases). This CDR3 region has 13 residues. Between the trimmed V and J ends, which lost 3 bases and 5 bases, there was a span of 10 bases. Germline lookup yields CDR1 LNHDA and CDR2 SQIVND (reference sequence). The CDR3: CASSISQEETQYF. The CDR3 region has the DNA TGTGCCAGTAGTATCTCACAGGAGGAGACCCAGTACTTC.

The table lists this clone with a count of one. V and J are TRBV6-1 and TRBJ1-2, with a tentative D call TRBD1 (6 bases). The CDR3 is 13 amino acids. V lost 0 bases and J 8 bases, leaving 10 bases between the germline ends. The germline V gene has CDR1 MNHNS and CDR2 SASEGT. CDR3: CASSEASRGGYTF. In DNA, the CDR3 is TGTGCCAGCAGTGAAGCGAGCAGGGGCGGCTACACCTTC.